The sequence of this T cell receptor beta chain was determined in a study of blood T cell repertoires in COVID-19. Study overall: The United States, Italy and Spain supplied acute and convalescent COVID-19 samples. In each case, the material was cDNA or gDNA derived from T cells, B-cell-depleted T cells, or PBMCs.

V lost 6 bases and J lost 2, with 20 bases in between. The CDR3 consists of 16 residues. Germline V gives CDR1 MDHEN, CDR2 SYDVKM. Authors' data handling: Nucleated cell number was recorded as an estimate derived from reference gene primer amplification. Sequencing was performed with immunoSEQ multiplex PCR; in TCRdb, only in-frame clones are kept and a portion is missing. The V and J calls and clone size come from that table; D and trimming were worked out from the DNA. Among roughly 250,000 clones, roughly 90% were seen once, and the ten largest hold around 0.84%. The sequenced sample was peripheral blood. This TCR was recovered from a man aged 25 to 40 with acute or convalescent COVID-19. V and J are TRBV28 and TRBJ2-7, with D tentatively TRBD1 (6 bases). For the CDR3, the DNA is TGTGCCAGCAGGGGGGACATGGTTGGCAGAACCTACGAGCAGTACTTC. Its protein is CASRGDMVGRTYEQYF.